This entry concerns a single TCR beta chain. CDR1 is SEHNR and CDR2 is FQNEAQ in the germline V gene (reference sequence). The V gene lost 3 bases and the J gene lost 4 bases, with 19 bases spanning the gap. The length of the CDR3 is 16 residues. This specimen comes from a study of shared T cell receptors in the human thymus. Data came from immunoSEQ multiplex PCR; TCRdb stores just in-frame clones and leaves some out. The sample lists about 380,000 clones, roughly 94% seen once, with about 0.02% in the top ten. The source is a human donor. Source material: thymocytes. The chain links TRBV7-9 to TRBJ2-7; TRBD1 is a possible D gene (5 bases). The CDR3 sequence: CASSFLIDSLLYEQYF. The CDR3 bases are TGTGCCAGCAGCTTCCTTATAGACAGCCTATTGTACGAGCAGTACTTC.